These 8 T cell receptor beta chains share one sample of origin, sequenced in a study of T cells in Graves' hyperthyroidism and ophthalmopathy. RNA transcripts provided the source from which TCR beta CDR3 regions were amplified. HTBI primers were used for first-round RT-PCR of the TCR CDR3. TCRdb re-derived calls from the multiplex PCR reads in MiXCR, one entry per CDR3 protein. Of about 600,000 distinct CDR3 sequences in the sample, 11% to 15% were seen once. The source material was blood. These TCRs come from a woman aged 18-30 years with Graves' ophthalmopathy.

The rearrangement joins TRBV12-3 or TRBV12-4 to TRBJ1-1, with TRBD1 matching over 10 bases. Losses at the gene ends were 8 bases for V and 5 bases for J; bases not matched to a gene: 11. CDR3 length: 15 amino acids. The CDR3 here is CASGTGTGVRTEAFF. Here the CDR3 DNA reads TGTGCCAGCGGTACCGGGACAGGGGTTCGGACTGAAGCTTTCTTT.

This clonotype was seen ten or more times. This chain uses TRBV12-3 or TRBV12-4 with TRBJ2-1; TRBD2 agrees at 10 bases. This CDR3 spans 18 amino acids. J was trimmed by 2 bases and V by 5 bases; bases with no gene match: 12. In nucleotides, the CDR3 is TGTGCCAGCAGTCCGGCTGAAGGACTAGCGGAGACCTACAATGAGCAGTTCTTC. As protein: CASSPAEGLAETYNEQFF.

The chain is built from TRBV6-2 or TRBV6-3 and TRBJ2-3, with a weak D call TRBD2 (5 bases). V lost 7 bases and J lost 5, with 10 bases in between. From germline, CDR1 is MNHEY and CDR2 SVGEGT. The CDR3 covers 12 residues. CDR3 sequence reads: CASNLAGDTQYF. CDR3 DNA: TGTGCCAGCAACCTAGCAGGAGATACGCAGTATTTT.

Notes on this clonotype: A clone one base away is much larger, so this may be a read error. This CDR3 fails to terminate in the conserved phenylalanine or tryptophan, so it likely reflects a read error. This sequence joins TRBV29-1 and TRBJ2-6, with 7 bases matching TRBD1. This CDR3 comprises 15 residues. CDR1 SQVTM and CDR2 ANQGSEA come from the germline V gene. Unmatched junction bases numbered 6, after V lost 3 bases and J lost 4 bases. CDR3 nucleotides: TGCAGCGTTGAGACAGGGTTGGCCGGGGCCAACGTCCTGACTCTC. It encodes CSVETGLAGANVLTL.

The table lists this clonotype with many counts. V usage is TRBV20-1 and J usage is TRBJ2-7; tentatively, D is TRBD2 (5 bases). The CDR3 length is 14 residues. In germline, CDR1 is DFQATT, CDR2 SNEGSKA (reference sequence). V was cut by 3 bases and J by 7 bases, with 19 bases left in between. The CDR3 DNA is TGCAGTGCTAGGGAAGGCGGGCCCCTGAGTGAGCAGTACTTC. Its protein product is CSAREGGPLSEQYF.

A few counts support this clonotype. V is TRBV20-1 and J is TRBJ1-2; D may be TRBD1 (6 bases). Germline V gene data show CDR1 as DFQATT and CDR2 as SNEGSKA (reference sequence). This CDR3 contains 12 residues. V gave up 3 bases and J gave up 2 bases, with 7 bases separating them. The CDR3 region has the DNA TGCAGTGCTAGCGGACAGAACTATGGCTACACCTTC. This sequence encodes CSASGQNYGYTF.

This clonotype was seen at least ten times. The V gene is TRBV12-3 or TRBV12-4, the J gene TRBJ2-5; 9 bases map to TRBD1. Losses at the gene ends were 8 bases for V and 6 bases for J; bases not matched to a gene: 10. The CDR3 has 14 amino acids. The CDR3 sequence: CASFLGGQGKTQYF. The CDR3, as DNA: TGTGCCAGCTTCCTGGGGGGACAGGGAAAGACCCAGTACTTC.

This clonotype has ten or more counts. The V gene is TRBV2, the J gene TRBJ1-2; D gene uncertain. Per the germline V gene, CDR1 is SNHLY and CDR2 is FYNNEI. V was clipped by 6 bases and J by 8 bases, with 16 bases between them. The CDR3 loop spans 13 amino acids. Here the CDR3 reads CASSADPVQGYTF. The CDR3 region has the DNA TGTGCCAGCAGCGCGGACCCGGTGCAAGGCTACACCTTC.